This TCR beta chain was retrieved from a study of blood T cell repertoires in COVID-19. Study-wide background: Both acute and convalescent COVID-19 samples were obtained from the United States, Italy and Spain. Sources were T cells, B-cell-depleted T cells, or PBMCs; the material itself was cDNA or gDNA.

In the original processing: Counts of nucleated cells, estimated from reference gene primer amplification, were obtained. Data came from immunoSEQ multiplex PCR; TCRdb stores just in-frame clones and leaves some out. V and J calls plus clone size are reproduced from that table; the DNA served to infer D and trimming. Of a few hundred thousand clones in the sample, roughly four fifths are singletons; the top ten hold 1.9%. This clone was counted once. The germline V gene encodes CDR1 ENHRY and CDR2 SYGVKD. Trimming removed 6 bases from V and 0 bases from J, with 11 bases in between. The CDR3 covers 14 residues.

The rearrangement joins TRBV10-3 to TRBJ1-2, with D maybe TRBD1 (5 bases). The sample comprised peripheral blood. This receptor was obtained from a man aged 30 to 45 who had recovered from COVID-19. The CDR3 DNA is TGTGCCATCAGCGACAGTTTAACTAACTATGGCTACACCTTC. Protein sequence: CAISDSLTNYGYTF.